This is a list of T cell receptor beta chains from one sample in a study of cytomegalovirus exposure and HLA in healthy donors. Measured with immunoSEQ multiplex PCR; TCRdb has only the in-frame clones, and not every one. Its table lists about 72,000 clones. The sequenced sample was PBMCs. The receptors come from a man aged 35-49 years in good health and CMV-seronegative. CDR3s leave out the opening cysteine and the closing phenylalanine or tryptophan.

j_call | cdr3_length | v_call | cdr3_aa
TRBJ1-3 | 14 | TRBV11-2 | ASSFSPQGSGNTIY
TRBJ1-2 | 12 | TRBV6-5 | ASSYQLDGNGYT
TRBJ1-1 | 12 | TRBV15 | ATSRSLEGTEAF
TRBJ1-3 | 12 | TRBV29-1 | SGKTGGTGNTIY
TRBJ1-2 | 12 | TRBV18 | ASSTGTGPYGYT
TRBJ2-4 | 16 | TRBV4-1 | ASSRGWAGAGETNIQY
TRBJ2-1 | 13 | TRBV30 | AWSVQAGGHNEQF
TRBJ2-7 | 13 | TRBV30 | AWSVPGNKRYEQY
TRBJ1-6 | 15 | TRBV30 | AWSSDRLRAYNSPLH
TRBJ1-3 | 13 | TRBV6-5 | ASSSPDRGRNTIY
TRBJ2-7 | 7 | TRBV9 | ASGHEQY
TRBJ2-7 | 12 | TRBV6-1 | ASSDPGQPYEQY
TRBJ1-2 | 13 | TRBV19 | ASSMGRKGYYGYT
TRBJ2-1 | 16 | TRBV21-1 | ASSKVPGTEEAYNEQF
TRBJ2-7 | 13 | TRBV2 | ASRFSRGGFNEQY
TRBJ1-5 | 11 | TRBV10-3 | ATNGGGDQPQH
TRBJ2-3 | 13 | TRBV6-4 | ASSPGLAATDTQY
TRBJ2-7 | 13 | TRBV5-4 | ASSRGTGGSYEQY
TRBJ1-1 | 13 | TRBV19 | ASRDRGARNTEAF
TRBJ2-2 | 12 | TRBV7-2 | ASSLTAGAGELF
TRBJ1-2 | 13 | TRBV25-1 | ASSDLGDPLYGYT
TRBJ1-1 | 12 | TRBV5-6 | ASSRKTGPESAF
TRBJ1-1 | 9 | TRBV30 | AWSGGGEAF
TRBJ1-1 | 13 | TRBV5-4 | ASSLATQVNTEAF
TRBJ2-1 | 14 | TRBV29-1 | SVEDLGRSSYNEQF
TRBJ1-2 | 11 | TRBV6-5 | ASSRYLDSGYT